Presented here are 29 T cell receptor beta chains from one specimen sequenced in a study of cytomegalovirus exposure and HLA in healthy donors. Vbeta (60) and Jbeta (13) primers were used in the PCR. Assay used: immunoSEQ multiplex PCR; TCRdb lists only in-frame clones, some missing. The sample carries more than 150,000 clones, around 75% recorded once. The material sequenced was PBMCs. These receptors originate from a woman between 40 and 55 years old in good health and CMV-seropositive.

This sequence joins TRBV15 and TRBJ2-5; TRBD2 matches 13 bases. This CDR3 has 17 amino acids. Germline values: CDR1 LNHNV, CDR2 YYDKDF (reference sequence). After removal of 3 bases from V and 7 bases from J, the junction contained 11 bases not matched to a gene. CDR3 protein: CATSSPGLAGDSGTQYF. The CDR3 coding sequence is TGTGCCACCAGCAGCCCTGGACTAGCGGGAGACTCTGGGACCCAGTACTTC.

The chain has TRBV28 and TRBJ1-6, with 7 bases fitting TRBD1. The CDR3 runs 15 residues. Germline CDR1 MDHEN, CDR2 SYDVKM. J was trimmed by 5 bases and V by 5 bases; bases with no gene match: 6. CDR3: CASSKQGPNNSPLHF. The CDR3 bases are TGTGCCAGCAGTAAACAGGGGCCGAATAATTCACCCCTCCACTTT.

This chain joins TRBV28 and TRBJ1-2; weak D call: TRBD1 (5 bases). Germline V gives CDR1 MDHEN, CDR2 SYDVKM. This CDR3 contains 13 residues. V lost 6 bases to trimming and J lost 8 bases, with 16 bases between them. DNA of the CDR3: TGTGCCAGCAGAATCGGTCAGGGCGGCGGCTACACCTTC. Encoded protein: CASRIGQGGGYTF.

The chain links TRBV5-1 to TRBJ2-5; 13 bases fit TRBD2. V gave up 5 bases and J gave up 2 bases; unmatched junction bases: 6. The CDR3 covers 16 residues. Germline V gene data show CDR1 as SGHRS and CDR2 as YFSETQ. The CDR3 sequence is CASRRRLAGGQETQYF. The CDR3 coding sequence is TGCGCCAGCAGGAGGCGACTAGCGGGAGGACAAGAGACCCAGTACTTC.

The table lists this clone with a few counts. The rearrangement joins TRBV7-3 to TRBJ1-1; the D gene is possibly TRBD1 (6 bases). With 5 bases removed from V and 6 bases from J, the gap between germline ends came to 16 bases. Germline V gene data show CDR1 as SGHTA and CDR2 as FQGTGA. The CDR3 has 14 residues. CDR3 region: CASSPRGSSAEAFF. The CDR3 DNA is TGTGCCAGCAGCCCTAGGGGGAGTTCCGCTGAAGCTTTCTTT. The whole variable domain, filled in from reference TRBV7-3 and TRBJ1-1, reads GAGVSQTPSNKVTEKGKYVELRCDPISGHTALYWYRQSLGQGPEFLIYFQGTGAADDSGLPNDRFFAVRPEGSVSTLKIQRTERGDSAVYLCASSPRGSSAEAFFGQGTRLTVV.

The CDR3 loop is CASSRAGTYNTGELFF. The CDR3 coding sequence is TGTGCCAGCAGCAGAGCCGGGACTTACAACACCGGGGAGCTGTTTTTT. The rearrangement uses TRBV7-2 and TRBJ2-2; TRBD2 might be the D (6 bases). Trimming took off 5 bases at V and 2 bases at J, with 15 bases between the two ends. The CDR3 covers 16 residues. Germline-derived CDR1 and CDR2 are SGHTA and FQGNSA.

This clone appeared a single time. The chain joins TRBV28 to TRBJ1-1; D gene unclear. The V end lost 0 bases, the J end lost 0 bases, and 11 bases lay between the germline ends. CDR3 length: 16 residues. The germline gives CDR1 MDHEN, CDR2 SYDVKM. CDR3 amino acids: CASSLWRGGLNTEAFF. CDR3 coding DNA: TGTGCCAGCAGTTTATGGCGCGGAGGACTGAACACTGAAGCTTTCTTT.

This sequence joins TRBV9 and TRBJ1-5; D perhaps matches TRBD1 (6 bases). Per the germline V gene, CDR1 is SGDLS and CDR2 is YYNGEE. Trimming stripped 4 bases from V and 5 bases from J, with 13 bases between. This CDR3 contains 14 residues. CDR3 DNA: TGTGCCAGCAGCTCCGGGACAACCGATCAGCCCCAGCATTTT. This sequence encodes CASSSGTTDQPQHF.

The J gene is TRBJ1-3, the V gene TRBV2; possible D gene TRBD1, 5 bases. Germline assignment: CDR1 SNHLY and CDR2 FYNNEI. V was cut by 6 bases and J by 1 base, with 13 bases left in between. This CDR3 region has 15 residues. CDR3 in DNA: TGTGCCAGCAGCGCCCATGGGGCTTCTGGAAACACCATATATTTT. Its translation is CASSAHGASGNTIYF.

The chain carries TRBV6-5 and TRBJ2-7; D unclear. Germline V gene data show CDR1 as MNHEY and CDR2 as SVGAGI. The CDR3 contains 11 residues. Trimming cost V 4 bases and J 4 bases, with 5 bases left between them. CDR3 protein: CASSSRYEQYF. The CDR3 DNA reads as TGTGCCAGCAGTTCCCGGTACGAGCAGTACTTC.

This clone has a handful of counts. The chain couples TRBV13 to TRBJ2-7; D may be TRBD1 (6 bases). The germline V and J ends were trimmed by 3 bases and 6 bases, with 15 bases remaining between them. The CDR3 is 14 amino acids. From germline, CDR1 is PRHDT and CDR2 FYEKMQ (reference sequence). The CDR3 DNA is TGTGCCAGCAGCTTCAGGGGTACGGATAGCGAGCAGTACTTC. It specifies CASSFRGTDSEQYF. Supplemented by reference TRBV13 and TRBJ2-7, the full variable domain reads AAGVIQSPRHLIKEKRETATLKCYPIPRHDTVYWYQQGPGQDPQFLISFYEKMQSDKGSIPDRFSAQQFSDYHSELNMSSLELGDSALYFCASSFRGTDSEQYFGPGTRLTVT.

The rearrangement links TRBV5-1 to TRBJ2-2, with D possibly being TRBD1 (6 bases). Germline V gene sequence: CDR1 SGHRS, CDR2 YFSETQ. This CDR3 contains 17 residues. V lost 6 bases and J 3 bases, leaving 21 bases between the germline ends. The CDR3 DNA follows: TGCGCCAGCAAACTAAACCCACAGGGAACCGACACCGGGGAGCTGTTTTTT. It translates to CASKLNPQGTDTGELFF.

The rearrangement uses TRBV18 and TRBJ2-3; no clear D. The CDR3 contains 13 residues. V gave up 3 bases and J gave up 4 bases, with 8 bases separating them. Germline assignment: CDR1 KGHSH and CDR2 LQKENI. The CDR3 sequence is CASSPLESDTQYF. For the CDR3, the DNA is TGTGCCAGCTCACCCCTAGAATCAGATACGCAGTATTTT. The whole variable domain, remainder taken from reference TRBV18 and TRBJ2-3, is NAGVMQNPRHLVRRRGQEARLRCSPMKGHSHVYWYRQLPEEGLKFMVYLQKENIIDESGMPKERFSAEFPKEGPSILRIQQVVRGDSAAYFCASSPLESDTQYFGPGTRLTVL.

CDR3: CASSSLTANTGELFF. CDR3 DNA sequence: TGTGCCAGCAGTTCCTTGACAGCGAACACCGGGGAGCTGTTTTTT. The chain employs TRBV6-6 and TRBJ2-2; possibly TRBD1 for D (5 bases). CDR1 is MNHNY and CDR2 is SVGAGI in the germline V gene (reference sequence). The CDR3 has 15 residues. V lost 4 bases, J lost 0 bases, and 9 bases lay in between.

The V gene is TRBV28, the J gene TRBJ2-7; 12 nucleotides agree with TRBD2. CDR3 length: 19 amino acids. CDR1 is MDHEN and CDR2 is SYDVKM in the germline V gene. V shed 3 bases, J shed 0 bases, and the junction held 12 bases outside the gene matches. The CDR3, as DNA: TGTGCCAGCAGTTTGACGACAACTAGCGGGAGGTACCCCTCCTACGAGCAGTACTTC. It is translated as CASSLTTTSGRYPSYEQYF.

This clone was seen a handful of times. The chain is built from TRBV6-1 and TRBJ1-1, with a possible D match to TRBD1 (6 bases). Germline V gene lookup returns CDR1 MNHNS and CDR2 SASEGT. This CDR3 is built from 14 residues. The V end lost 6 bases, the J end lost 0 bases, and 11 bases lay between the germline ends. As DNA, the CDR3 is TGTGCCAGCAGATATGGACAGATGAACACTGAAGCTTTCTTT. Protein: CASRYGQMNTEAFF.

This clone was seen more than once but under ten times. The rearrangement links TRBV7-2 to TRBJ2-7; 8 nucleotides align to TRBD2. The V gene end was trimmed by 5 bases and the J gene end by 0 bases; junction bases not matched to a gene: 6. The CDR3 totals 15 residues. Germline CDR1 is SGHTA and CDR2 is FQGNSA. CDR3 DNA: TGTGCCAGCAGCCGTACCGGGACTAGCTCCTACGAGCAGTACTTC. This translates into CASSRTGTSSYEQYF.

The chain couples TRBV2 to TRBJ2-7; TRBD1 matches 7 bases. The germline CDR1 and CDR2 sequences are SNHLY and FYNNEI. The CDR3 has 14 residues. V lost 7 bases, J lost 2 bases, and 8 bases stayed unmatched. The CDR3 is CASTRTGITYEQYF. The DNA of the CDR3 is TGTGCCAGCACCAGGACAGGAATAACCTACGAGCAGTACTTC.

This sequence joins TRBV10-2 and TRBJ2-3; 9 bases agree with TRBD2. Germline V gene data show CDR1 as WSHSY and CDR2 as SAAADI. V lost 6 bases to trimming and J lost 3 bases; unmatched junction nucleotides: 4. This CDR3 is 14 amino acids long. The CDR3 DNA sequence: TGCGCCAGCAGCCTAGCGGGGACTACAGATACGCAGTATTTT. Protein product: CASSLAGTTDTQYF.

A note on this clone: The sample contains more than one DNA sequence encoding this CDR3. The V call is TRBV5-8, the J call TRBJ2-3, with TRBD1 identical over 8 bases. This CDR3 region has 16 residues. CDR1 is SGHTS and CDR2 is YDEGEE in the germline V gene. V trimming: 8 bases; J trimming: 2 bases; junction bases outside the gene matches: 13. The CDR3 bases are TGTGCCAGTAGTTTCGACAGGGGAGCATCCACAGATACGCAGTATTTT. Amino acids: CASSFDRGASTDTQYF.

This clone was found once. The chain uses TRBV28 and TRBJ2-7; a possible D gene is TRBD2 (6 bases). Trimming removed 9 bases from V and 3 bases from J, with 12 bases in between. Germline lookup yields CDR1 MDHEN and CDR2 SYDVKM. The CDR3 spans 12 residues. The CDR3 sequence: CASIREIYEQYF. Here the CDR3 DNA reads TGTGCCAGTATTCGGGAGATCTACGAGCAGTACTTC.

V usage is TRBV4-2 and J usage is TRBJ1-1, with 8 positions matching TRBD1. The CDR3 has 16 residues. Losses at the gene ends were 0 bases for V and 11 bases for J; bases not matched to a gene: 14. Germline CDR1 and CDR2: LGHNA and YNFKEQ. The CDR3 protein is CASSQDLDRGRGYAFF. In DNA form, the CDR3 reads TGTGCCAGCAGCCAAGATCTTGACAGGGGACGAGGTTATGCTTTCTTT.

This clone was seen only a few times. The rearrangement links TRBV7-3 to TRBJ2-3; possibly TRBD2 for D (5 bases). V shed 7 bases and J shed 3 bases, with 23 bases lying between them. The CDR3 length is 17 residues. Looked up from germline, CDR1 is SGHTA and CDR2 is FQGTGA. The CDR3 spells CASIPTRGREVTDTQYF. The CDR3 DNA is TGTGCCAGCATCCCGACAAGAGGGCGCGAGGTTACAGATACGCAGTATTTT.

This chain joins TRBV2 and TRBJ1-1; D perhaps matches TRBD1 (6 bases). The CDR3 loop spans 15 amino acids. CDR1 is SNHLY and CDR2 is FYNNEI in the germline V gene. V dropped 1 base and J dropped 1 base, with 10 bases sitting between them. The CDR3 region has the DNA TGTGCCAGCAGTGAAGTTCGGACAGAGAACACTGAAGCTTTCTTT. Its protein product is CASSEVRTENTEAFF. The full variable domain, rest sourced from reference TRBV2 and TRBJ1-1, is EPEVTQTPSHQVTQMGQEVILRCVPISNHLYFYWYRQILGQKVEFLVSFYNNEISEKSEIFDDQFSVERPDGSNFTLKIRSTKLEDSAMYFCASSEVRTENTEAFFGQGTRLTVV.

The rearrangement uses TRBV7-9 and TRBJ2-1; 12 bases agree with TRBD2. The J segment lost 4 bases and the V segment lost 8 bases, leaving 3 bases of the junction unmatched. Germline V CDR1 and CDR2: SEHNR, FQNEAQ (reference sequence). The CDR3 has 14 residues. The CDR3 bases are TGTGCCAGCCGCGGGACTAGCGGGTACAATGAGCAGTTCTTC. It is translated as CASRGTSGYNEQFF.

The gene calls are TRBV10-1 and TRBJ2-3, with 9 bases identical to TRBD2. Germline-derived CDR1 and CDR2 are WNHNN and SYGVQD (reference sequence). The length of the CDR3 is 16 residues. V lost 3 bases and J lost 2; bases outside the gene matches: 6. The CDR3 region is CASSEYGGRDTDTQYF. Written as DNA, the CDR3 is TGCGCCAGCAGTGAATATGGCGGGAGGGACACAGATACGCAGTATTTT.

The chain links TRBV6-5 to TRBJ2-2; D uncertain. Germline CDR1 and CDR2: MNHEY and SVGAGI. The CDR3 extends over 15 amino acids. Trimming removed 5 bases at V and 4 bases at J, with 14 bases between. The CDR3 region is CASSTRQVTTGELFF. The CDR3 nucleotides are TGTGCCAGCAGTACCCGGCAGGTTACCACCGGGGAGCTGTTTTTT.

The chain has TRBV11-2 and TRBJ2-2; D is perhaps TRBD1 (5 bases). This CDR3 is 15 amino acids long. Germline values: CDR1 SGHAT, CDR2 FQNNGV. V lost 2 bases and J 2 bases, leaving 9 bases between the germline ends. CDR3 sequence: CASSLQQGNTGELFF. The CDR3, as DNA: TGTGCCAGCAGCTTACAGCAGGGCAACACCGGGGAGCTGTTTTTT.

The V call is TRBV29-1, the J call TRBJ1-5; TRBD1 is a possible D gene (5 bases). The CDR3 consists of 11 residues. From germline, CDR1 is SQVTM and CDR2 ANQGSEA. CDR3: CSAGSNQPQHF. In DNA form, the CDR3 reads TGCAGTGCAGGGAGCAATCAGCCCCAGCATTTT.